This T cell receptor beta chain came from a study of blood T cell repertoires in COVID-19. Study background: Sites across the United States, Italy and Spain contributed samples from acute and convalescent COVID-19. PBMCs, B-cell-depleted T cells, or T cells were the source of the cDNA or gDNA that made up the material.

Followed over time, Seattle patients had been enrolled while infection was active. The CDR3 consists of 15 residues. Unmatched junction bases numbered 7, after V lost 1 base and J lost 5 bases. Germline V lookup: CDR1 SGHNT, CDR2 YENEEA. Original processing notes: Reference gene primer amplification gave estimated nucleated cell counts. Assay: immunoSEQ multiplex PCR; the TCRdb copy retains only in-frame clones and omits some. The V and J calls and clone size were taken over from that table, and D and trimming were inferred from the DNA. The repertoire holds some 240,000 clones, with roughly 90% as singletons.

This chain links TRBV11-3 with TRBJ2-7; TRBD1 aligns across 8 bases. The sequence was obtained from a man aged 60-69 years with COVID-19, enrolled during active disease. Sequenced input: peripheral blood. The CDR3 DNA sequence: TGTGCCAGCAGCTTAGGGGCAGGGGGCTCGGACGAGCAGTACTTC. It codes for CASSLGAGGSDEQYF.